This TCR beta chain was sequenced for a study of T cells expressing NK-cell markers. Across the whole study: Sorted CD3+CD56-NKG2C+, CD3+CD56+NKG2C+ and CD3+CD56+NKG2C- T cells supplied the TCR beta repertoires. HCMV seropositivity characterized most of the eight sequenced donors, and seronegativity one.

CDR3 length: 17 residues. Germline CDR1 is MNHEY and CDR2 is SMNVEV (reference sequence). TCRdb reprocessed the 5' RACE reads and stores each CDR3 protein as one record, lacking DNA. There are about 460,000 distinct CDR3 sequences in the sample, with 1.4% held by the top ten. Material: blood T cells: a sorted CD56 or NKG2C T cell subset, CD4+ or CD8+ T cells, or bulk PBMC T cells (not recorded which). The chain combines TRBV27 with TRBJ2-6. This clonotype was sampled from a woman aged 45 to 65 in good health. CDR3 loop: CASSLSSHYSGANVLTF.